These 25 T cell receptor beta chains were sequenced from one sample in a study of blood T cells in healthy people across ages. A second PCR, run for about 6 to 11 cycles, used a sample-barcoded 5' primer plus a J-beta primer mix. TCRdb fed the 5' RACE reads into MiXCR, producing one record per CDR3 protein. This table holds 730,000 or so distinct CDR3 sequences, roughly 43% found once. Sequencing was performed on blood. Receptors were obtained from a woman aged 60-75 years in good health.

This clonotype appeared a single time. A much larger clone lies one base from this, so it may be a read error. The rearrangement joins TRBV29-1 to TRBJ2-1; D perhaps matches TRBD2 (6 bases). Germline V gene data show CDR1 as SQVTM and CDR2 as ANQGSEA. The CDR3 totals 13 residues. The CDR3 region has the DNA TGCAGGGCGGGGCCCCATCATTACAATGAGCAGTTCTTC. The encoded protein is CRAGPHHYNEQFF.

This clonotype was picked up a small number of times. The chain links TRBV4-3 to TRBJ1-4; no clear D. The CDR3 sequence is 16 residues long. Trimming took off 0 bases at V and 7 bases at J, with 15 bases between the two ends. Germline CDR1 reads LGHNA; CDR2 reads YSLEER. DNA for the CDR3: TGCGCCAGCAGCCAAGATATAAGGGATGGAGGTGAAAAACTGTTTTTT. Its translation is CASSQDIRDGGEKLFF.

This clonotype came up a few times. The chain combines TRBV6-5 with TRBJ1-1; TRBD1 might be the D (6 bases). The CDR3 runs 14 residues. Deletions cut 6 bases from V and 8 bases from J, with 19 bases between. Germline CDR1 MNHEY, CDR2 SVGAGI. For the CDR3, the DNA is TGTGCCAGCAGAGACGGCCGCAGGGGACCGGAAGCTTTCTTT. Its protein product is CASRDGRRGPEAFF.

The chain has TRBV3-1 and TRBJ2-7; 8 bases map to TRBD2. The CDR3 sequence is 15 residues long. Germline CDR1 reads LGHDT; CDR2 reads YNNKEL (reference sequence). Trimming at V came to 1 base and at J to 4 bases, leaving 6 bases not matched to a gene. The CDR3 sequence: CASSQGTGGPYEQYF. Here the CDR3 DNA reads TGTGCCAGCAGCCAAGGAACGGGGGGGCCATACGAGCAGTACTTC.

The chain combines TRBV4-1 with TRBJ2-5; D is uncertain. CDR3 size: 16 residues. Trimming removed 0 bases at V and 7 bases at J, with 18 bases between. Germline CDR1 and CDR2: MGHRA and YSYEKL. The CDR3 bases are TGCGCCAGCAGCCAAGATGCGACAAACTACAAGAGGACCCAGTACTTC. This encodes CASSQDATNYKRTQYF.

This clonotype was seen a handful of times. V usage is TRBV4-3 and J usage is TRBJ2-2; 7 bases line up with TRBD1. CDR3 length: 15 amino acids. The V gene end was trimmed by 3 bases and the J gene end by 3 bases; junction bases not matched to a gene: 4. The V gene's germline CDR1 is LGHNA and CDR2 YSLEER. Written as DNA, the CDR3 is TGCGCCAGCAGCCAGGCTACAGGGGACACCGGGGAGCTGTTTTTT. It specifies CASSQATGDTGELFF.

There are many counts of this clonotype. The junction shows a germline mismatch at one end, possibly a read error. J is TRBJ2-5 and V is TRBV5-1; D possibly corresponds to TRBD2 (5 bases). In germline, CDR1 is SGHRS, CDR2 YFSETQ. The CDR3 loop spans 13 amino acids. The CDR3 sequence: CASSFSGQETQYF. CDR3 DNA sequence: TGTGCTAGCAGCTTTTCCGGCCAAGAGACCCAGTACTTC.

This clonotype was seen more than once but under ten times. J is TRBJ2-1 and V is TRBV24-1; TRBD2 agrees at 9 bases. Trimming took 3 bases from V and 0 from J; bases not matched to a gene: 8. The CDR3 is 18 residues long. The germline V gene has CDR1 KGHDR and CDR2 SFDVKD. CDR3 sequence reads: CATSDPGAGGSSYNEQFF. The CDR3 DNA reads TGTGCCACCAGTGATCCCGGAGCGGGAGGTAGCTCCTACAATGAGCAGTTCTTC.

The chain uses TRBV27 and TRBJ2-1; D gene ambiguous. The CDR3 spans 16 residues. The ends were cut back, 0 bases at V and 4 bases at J, with 13 bases in the middle. Germline CDR1 MNHEY, CDR2 SMNVEV (reference sequence). This chain's CDR3 is CASSLSSGVGYNEQFF. CDR3 DNA: TGTGCCAGCAGTTTATCTTCCGGAGTGGGGTACAATGAGCAGTTCTTC.

In its sample, this clonotype was seen many times. V and J are TRBV12-3 or TRBV12-4 and TRBJ2-6; 8 bases map to TRBD2. The CDR3 is 15 residues long. V shed 7 bases and J 3 bases; nucleotides not matched to a gene: 5. The CDR3 here is CASIPGGIGANVLTF. CDR3 coding DNA: TGTGCCAGCATCCCGGGAGGGATTGGGGCCAACGTCCTGACTTTC.

V and J are TRBV10-3 and TRBJ2-5; D gene uncertain. The CDR3 length is 12 residues. Trimming took off 6 bases at V and 3 bases at J, with 8 bases between the two ends. The germline gives CDR1 ENHRY, CDR2 SYGVKD. CDR3 amino acids: CAISQTKETQYF. Written as DNA, the CDR3 is TGTGCCATCAGCCAGACCAAAGAGACCCAGTACTTC.

This clonotype was seen only a few times. The chain joins TRBV12-3 or TRBV12-4 to TRBJ2-5, with D unresolved. This CDR3 has 12 residues. V gave up 0 bases and J gave up 6 bases, with 5 bases separating them. The DNA of the CDR3 is TGTGCCAGCAGTTTAGCCCGGCAGACCCAGTACTTC. It yields the protein CASSLARQTQYF.

This CDR3 reads CASSRFGGSSYEQYF. CDR3 DNA sequence: TGTGCCAGCAGCCGCTTTGGGGGCAGCTCCTACGAGCAGTACTTC. V gene TRBV7-8 combines with J gene TRBJ2-7; D is perhaps TRBD1 (6 bases). This CDR3 spans 15 amino acids. Germline lookup yields CDR1 SGHVS and CDR2 FQNEAQ. V was shortened by 5 bases and J by 0 bases, with 14 bases between the two germline ends.

The rearrangement joins TRBV7-9 to TRBJ2-5; D unresolved. The J call may be incorrect, as the DNA end agrees better with TRBJ2-7. In germline, CDR1 is SEHNR, CDR2 FQNEAQ (reference sequence). The CDR3 is made up of 14 amino acids. The CDR3 loop is CASSPRSNNYEQYF. For the CDR3, the DNA is TGTGCCAGCAGCCCCCGGTCGAATAACTACGAGCAGTACTTC.

This clonotype was counted a single time. J is TRBJ1-2 and V is TRBV6-2 or TRBV6-3; D not resolved. Germline V gene data show CDR1 as MNHEY and CDR2 as SVGEGT. The CDR3 runs to 10 residues. With 5 bases removed from V and 7 bases from J, the gap between germline ends came to 5 bases. In DNA, the CDR3 is TGTGCCAGCAGTAGGCCTGGCTACACCTTC. This encodes CASSRPGYTF.

V is TRBV12-3 or TRBV12-4 and J is TRBJ2-1, with 9 bases matching TRBD2. The DNA end is a closer match to TRBJ2-7, so the J assignment may be wrong. The CDR3 contains 14 residues. This CDR3 reads CASSLRLADNEQYF. As DNA, the CDR3 is TGTGCCAGCAGTTTACGACTAGCGGACAATGAGCAGTACTTC.

Comments on this clonotype: A junction boundary mismatches the germline segment, possibly from a read error. V is TRBV7-3 and J is TRBJ2-5, with D perhaps matching TRBD2 (5 bases). The germline V gene encodes CDR1 SGHTA and CDR2 FQGTGA. This CDR3 is 14 amino acids long. The CDR3 here is CTSSYHGLEETQYF. CDR3 sequence (DNA): TGTACCAGCAGTTACCACGGACTTGAGGAGACCCAGTACTTC.

This chain uses TRBV12-3 or TRBV12-4 with TRBJ2-5; 10 nucleotides align to TRBD2. This CDR3 has 17 amino acids. Trimming took 5 bases from V and 0 from J; bases not matched to a gene: 9. CDR3 protein: CASSPKGTSADQETQYF. The CDR3 DNA sequence: TGTGCCAGCAGTCCCAAAGGGACTAGCGCCGACCAAGAGACCCAGTACTTC.

This clonotype was seen ten or more times. Here the CDR3 DNA reads TGTGCCAGCAGCTTAGTTCCAGGGGAAGAGACCCAGTACTTC. It translates to CASSLVPGEETQYF. The V call is TRBV7-2, the J call TRBJ2-5, with a possible D match to TRBD1 (6 bases). CDR3 length equals 14 residues. V shed 1 base and J shed 3 bases, with 9 bases lying between them. Germline V gene sequence: CDR1 SGHTA, CDR2 FQGNSA.

This clonotype was seen many times. The chain uses TRBV20-1 and TRBJ2-1, with 12 positions matching TRBD2. The ends lost 5 bases at V and 4 bases at J; junction bases unmatched: 9. Germline-derived CDR1 and CDR2 are DFQATT and SNEGSKA (reference sequence). CDR3 length: 16 residues. The CDR3: CSAPRTSGDLYNEQFF. CDR3 DNA: TGCAGTGCTCCTCGGACTAGCGGGGACTTATACAATGAGCAGTTCTTC.

The V call is TRBV28, the J call TRBJ2-1; D is ambiguous. This CDR3 contains 12 residues. Trimming stripped 4 bases from V and 14 bases from J, with 15 bases between. Germline CDR1 and CDR2: MDHEN and SYDVKM. CDR3 sequence (DNA): TGTGCCAGCAGTTCCGAAGTTTCATTGAAGTTCTTC. Its translation: CASSSEVSLKFF.

V and J are TRBV5-5 and TRBJ1-6; no definite D call. V gave up 1 base and J gave up 7 bases, with 18 bases separating them. The germline CDR1 and CDR2 sequences are SGHKS and YYEKEE (reference sequence). CDR3 length: 17 amino acids. The CDR3 DNA sequence: TGTGCCAGCAGCTTGATGGAGGGCCGCGTTTGGAATTCACCCCTCCACTTT. Translation: CASSLMEGRVWNSPLHF.

This clonotype came up a few times. The chain joins TRBV3-1 to TRBJ2-1, with TRBD2 identical over 15 bases. Germline CDR1 LGHDT, CDR2 YNNKEL (reference sequence). V trimming: 1 base; J trimming: 15 bases; junction bases outside the gene matches: 7. The CDR3 contains 15 residues. DNA for the CDR3: TGTGCCAGCAGCCAAGCTGGACTAGCGGGGGGGCGCAGGTTCTTC. Amino acids: CASSQAGLAGGRRFF.

The V gene is TRBV3-1, the J gene TRBJ1-1, with TRBD1 identical over 9 bases. CDR1 is LGHDT and CDR2 is YNNKEL in the germline V gene (reference sequence). V lost 4 bases to trimming and J lost 4 bases; unmatched junction nucleotides: 4. This CDR3 region has 14 residues. DNA for the CDR3: TGTGCCAGCAGCCCCGTACAGGGGGCCACTGAAGCTTTCTTT. It is translated as CASSPVQGATEAFF.

This clonotype showed up many times. The chain joins TRBV6-5 to TRBJ2-3; 13 bases match TRBD2. Germline CDR1 and CDR2: MNHEY and SVGAGI. The CDR3 has 16 amino acids. With 2 bases clipped from V and 4 bases from J, the junction kept 3 bases outside the gene matches. The CDR3 DNA reads TGTGCCAGCAGTTACACCGGACTAGCGGGAGCAGATACGCAGTATTTT. This codes for CASSYTGLAGADTQYF.